The clone carrying this TCR beta chain appeared many times. What it recognizes is unknown. These data come from a study of Graves' ophthalmopathy and Graves' hyperthyroidism. General study points: With a specificity of under 85% and a sensitivity of over 65%, the model predicted ophthalmopathy progression.

Other autoimmune disease, uncontrolled infection, pregnancy and lactation led to exclusion. Sampling more than 9 ml of fresh peripheral blood provided the PBMCs. The TCR beta CDR3 regions underwent amplification from RNA transcripts. The library came from an HTBI-primed first-round RT-PCR and a second-round multiplex PCR. Each CDR3 protein gets one entry after TCRdb re-called the multiplex PCR reads with MiXCR. The sample has approximately 480,000 distinct CDR3 sequences; approximately 14% are singletons. Germline V CDR1 and CDR2: LGHNA, YNFKEQ. This CDR3 is built from 16 residues. The V gene lost 0 bases and the J gene lost 5 bases, with 16 bases spanning the gap.

The rearrangement joins TRBV4-2 to TRBJ2-5, with D possibly matching TRBD2 (6 bases). Sequencing used blood. This sequence originates from a woman in her twenties or thirties with Graves' ophthalmopathy. The CDR3 region has the DNA TGTGCCAGCAGCCAAGAGGGCGGTGGCGGAGGGGAGACCCAGTACTTC. Translating it yields CASSQEGGGGGETQYF.